This is a list of T cell receptor beta chains from one sample in a study of T-cell memory formation after mild COVID-19. TCRdb used MiXCR to reprocess the 5' RACE reads, holding one entry per CDR3 protein. Of around 130,000 distinct CDR3 sequences in the sample, about 17% are singletons; the top ten hold 11% to 15%. The specimen sequenced was PBMCs or a T cell subset sorted from them (not recorded which). These receptors were obtained from an adult woman who had mild COVID-19 (a few samples of this study predate the infection). Cell type and time point are not known. CDR3s include the opening cysteine and the closing phenylalanine or tryptophan. A D gene is named only where the DNA matches it firmly. A row's size may be missing; if present it is once, few, many or a size class.

j_call	d_call	v_call	clone_size	cdr3_nt	cdr3_aa
TRBJ2-3	-	TRBV11-3	-	TGTGCCAGCAGCTTAGATGGCGGCAACACAGATACGCAGTATTTT	CASSLDGGNTDTQYF
TRBJ2-1	TRBD2	TRBV2	-	TGTGCCACCCGGAAAACTAGCGGGAGGGCCCGTGAGCAGTTCTTC	CATRKTSGRAREQFF
TRBJ1-4	-	TRBV5-5	-	TGTGCCAGCAGCCAGTGGTCGGCACTAAATGAAAAACTGTTTTTT	CASSQWSALNEKLFF
TRBJ1-4	-	TRBV5-1	many	TGCGCCAGCAGCTTCCAGGGAGGTGAAAAACTGTTTTTT	CASSFQGGEKLFF
TRBJ2-5	TRBD2	TRBV7-9	-	TGTGCCAGCAGCTATGGGGCTAGCGGGAGGATAGAGACCCAGTACTTC	CASSYGASGRIETQYF
TRBJ1-2	-	TRBV4-1	-	TGCGCCAGCAGCCGCTCACCCCGAGAGTCCGGCTACACCTTC	CASSRSPRESGYTF
TRBJ2-7	-	TRBV24-1	few	TGTGCCACCAGTGATTTAGGGGACGGCGCGATTCGTAGGTGGTACTTC	CATSDLGDGAIRRWYF
TRBJ2-3	-	TRBV20-1	few	TGCAGTTGTCCCCATACTAGCACAGATACGCAGTATTTT	CSCPHTSTDTQYF
TRBJ1-2	-	TRBV24-1	few	TGTGCCACCAGTGATTTGCAGACGGACTATGGCTACACCTTC	CATSDLQTDYGYTF
TRBJ2-4	-	TRBV5-1	-	TGCGCCAGCACTGGTCCCCCCGGGGATGCCAAAAACATTCAGTACTTC	CASTGPPGDAKNIQYF
TRBJ1-1	TRBD1	TRBV20-1	few	TGCAGTGCTAGAATCAGACAGGGGATGAACACTGAAGCTTTCTTT	CSARIRQGMNTEAFF
TRBJ2-1	TRBD2	TRBV5-1	few	TGCGCCAGCAGCATTTTTTTGACTATGGAGAAGCGGGGTCACTCCTACAATGAGCAGTTCTTC	CASSIFLTMEKRGHSYNEQFF
TRBJ2-2	-	TRBV12-3/TRBV12-4	few	TGTGCCAGCAGTTTAGCGCCTGGTGGCACCGGGGAGCTGTTTTTT	CASSLAPGGTGELFF
TRBJ1-2	-	TRBV11-2	-	TGTGCCAGCAGCCAGGGCCCAACGGGGGCGAACTATGGCTACACCTTC	CASSQGPTGANYGYTF
TRBJ2-5	TRBD2	TRBV5-5	many	TGTGCCAGCAGCTTGTGGGAGGGCGAGACCCAGTACTTC	CASSLWEGETQYF
TRBJ2-2	TRBD1	TRBV15	many	TGTGCCACCAGGGGCGGATCGGGACAGGGGTACACCGGGGAGCTGTTTTTT	CATRGGSGQGYTGELFF
TRBJ2-5	-	TRBV5-1	-	TGCGCCAGCAGCTTTCTATCAGGAGGGGGCCCGAAGGAGACCCAGTACTTC	CASSFLSGGGPKETQYF
TRBJ2-7	TRBD1	TRBV5-1	-	TGCGCCAGCAGCCCAAGGGACAGGATACCCTACGAGCAGTACTTC	CASSPRDRIPYEQYF
TRBJ2-2	-	TRBV12-3/TRBV12-4	many	TGTGCCAGCAGTTTGTCCGGGGAGCTGTTTTTT	CASSLSGELFF
TRBJ2-7	TRBD1	TRBV7-2	-	TGTGCCAGCAGCTTAACCGGGACAGCCCGATTCGAGCAGTACTTC	CASSLTGTARFEQYF
TRBJ2-5	-	TRBV7-9	few	TGTGCCAGCCACTCGGCAGGCCTGGAAGAGACCCAGTACTTC	CASHSAGLEETQYF
TRBJ2-7	-	TRBV19	-	TGTGCCTCCGCCAGGGGTTTGGCCTACGAGCAGTACTTC	CASARGLAYEQYF
TRBJ1-5	-	TRBV4-1	few	TGCGCCAGCAGCCAAACGGGGGCCGGGAGCAATCAGCCCCAGCATTTT	CASSQTGAGSNQPQHF
TRBJ2-7	-	TRBV10-3	-	TGTGCCATCAGTGAGTTCGGGACAACCTACGAGCAGTACTTC	CAISEFGTTYEQYF
TRBJ2-7	TRBD1	TRBV12-3/TRBV12-4	-	TGTGCCAGCAGCTTAGACAGGGATGACGAGCAGTACTTC	CASSLDRDDEQYF
TRBJ2-1	-	TRBV5-1	few	TGCGCCAGCAGCCCGGGATCTCCGAATGAGCAGTTCTTC	CASSPGSPNEQFF